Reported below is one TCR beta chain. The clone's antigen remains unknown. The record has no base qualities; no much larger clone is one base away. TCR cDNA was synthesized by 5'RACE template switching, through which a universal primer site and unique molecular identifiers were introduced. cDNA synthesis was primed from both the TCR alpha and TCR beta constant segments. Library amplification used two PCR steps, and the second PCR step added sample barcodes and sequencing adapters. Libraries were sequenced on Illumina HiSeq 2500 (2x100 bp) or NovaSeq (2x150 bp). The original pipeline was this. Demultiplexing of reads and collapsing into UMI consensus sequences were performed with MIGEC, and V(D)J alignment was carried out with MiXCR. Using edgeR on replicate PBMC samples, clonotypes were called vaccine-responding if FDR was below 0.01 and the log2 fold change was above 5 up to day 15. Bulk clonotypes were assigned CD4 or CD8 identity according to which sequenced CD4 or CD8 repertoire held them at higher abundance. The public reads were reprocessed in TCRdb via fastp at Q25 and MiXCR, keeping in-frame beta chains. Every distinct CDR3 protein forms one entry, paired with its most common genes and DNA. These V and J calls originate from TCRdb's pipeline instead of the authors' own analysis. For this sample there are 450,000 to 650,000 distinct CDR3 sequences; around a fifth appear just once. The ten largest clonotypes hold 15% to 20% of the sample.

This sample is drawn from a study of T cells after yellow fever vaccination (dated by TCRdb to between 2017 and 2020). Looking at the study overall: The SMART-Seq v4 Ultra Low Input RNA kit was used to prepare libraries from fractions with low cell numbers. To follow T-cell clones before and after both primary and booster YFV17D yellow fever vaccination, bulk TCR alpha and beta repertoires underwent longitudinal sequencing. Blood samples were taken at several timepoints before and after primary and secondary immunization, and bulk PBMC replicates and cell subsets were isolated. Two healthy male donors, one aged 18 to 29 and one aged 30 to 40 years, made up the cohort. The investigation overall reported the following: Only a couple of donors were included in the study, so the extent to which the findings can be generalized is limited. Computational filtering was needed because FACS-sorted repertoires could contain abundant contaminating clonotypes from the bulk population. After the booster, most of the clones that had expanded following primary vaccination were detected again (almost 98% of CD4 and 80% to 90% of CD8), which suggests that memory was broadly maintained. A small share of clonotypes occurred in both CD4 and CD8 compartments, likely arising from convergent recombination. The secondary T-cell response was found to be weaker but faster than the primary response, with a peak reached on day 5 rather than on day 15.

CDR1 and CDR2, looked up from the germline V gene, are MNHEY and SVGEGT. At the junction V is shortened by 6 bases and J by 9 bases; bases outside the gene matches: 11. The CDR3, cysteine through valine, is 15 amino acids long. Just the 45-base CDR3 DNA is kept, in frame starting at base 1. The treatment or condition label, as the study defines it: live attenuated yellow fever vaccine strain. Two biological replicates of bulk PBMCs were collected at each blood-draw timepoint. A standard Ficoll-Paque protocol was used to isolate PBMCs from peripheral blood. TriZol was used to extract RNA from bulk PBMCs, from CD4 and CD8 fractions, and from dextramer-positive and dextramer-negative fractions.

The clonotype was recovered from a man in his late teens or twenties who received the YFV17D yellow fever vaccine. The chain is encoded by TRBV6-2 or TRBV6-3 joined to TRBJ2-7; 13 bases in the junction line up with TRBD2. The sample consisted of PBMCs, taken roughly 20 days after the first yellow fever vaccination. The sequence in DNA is TGTGCCAGCAGGAGAGATGGGACTAGCGGGGCCCGGCAGTACGTC. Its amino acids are CASRRDGTSGARQYV.